The clone carrying this T cell receptor (beta chain) was seen repeatedly, ten times or more. Its antigen is not known. The data are from a study of T cells after yellow fever vaccination. Overall study findings and caveats: Shared CD4/CD8 clonotypes were a small share, likely from convergent recombination. Abundant bulk-derived clonotypes could contaminate FACS-sorted repertoires.

The study made its TCR cDNA through 5'RACE template switching. That step introduced a universal primer site along with UMIs. TCRdb ran MiXCR on the 5' RACE reads and lists one entry per CDR3 protein. The table has some 68,000 distinct CDR3 sequences, less than 8.5% seen once; the top ten hold 37%. This sequence was found in a man between 18 and 29 years old who received the YFV17D yellow fever vaccine. Here the sequenced sample was CD8+ T cells sorted from PBMCs, taken around 45 days after the first yellow fever vaccination.

CDR3 protein: CASSDLGQMGQETQYF. In nucleotides, the CDR3 is TGCGCCAGCAGTGATCTTGGGCAAATGGGGCAAGAGACCCAGTACTTC. The gene calls are TRBV10-2 and TRBJ2-5; D call uncertain. CDR1 WSHSY and CDR2 SAAADI come from the germline V gene. The V and J ends lost 3 bases and 2 bases respectively, with 16 bases between them. The CDR3 runs to 16 residues.